The next 14 T cell receptor beta chains were all read from a single sample in a study of blood T cell repertoires in COVID-19. Sequenced by immunoSEQ multiplex PCR; TCRdb stores in-frame clones only, minus some. The sample contains fewer than 110,000 clones, about 88% of which appear only once. Sequencing used peripheral blood. The origin of the receptors is a human donor in a cohort sampled during active COVID-19.

This clone was counted once. The rearrangement uses TRBV5-1 and TRBJ2-1; D might be TRBD2 (6 bases). The V gene lost 1 base and the J gene lost 2 bases, with 10 bases spanning the gap. Germline V gene lookup returns CDR1 SGHRS and CDR2 YFSETQ. This CDR3 contains 15 residues. CDR3: CASSLTSLTYNEQFF. CDR3 coding DNA: TGCGCCAGCAGCTTGACTAGCTTGACCTACAATGAGCAGTTCTTC.

The J gene is TRBJ2-5, the V gene TRBV5-1, with a tentative D call TRBD2 (5 bases). This CDR3 is 14 amino acids long. Trimming took off 8 bases at V and 2 bases at J, with 16 bases between the two ends. Germline CDR1 reads SGHRS; CDR2 reads YFSETQ. CDR3 DNA sequence: TGCGCCAGTAACCCCTCCGGGGTTCAAGAGACCCAGTACTTC. It codes for CASNPSGVQETQYF.

The genes are TRBV7-9 and TRBJ2-3, with a possible D match to TRBD2 (6 bases). CDR3 length equals 15 residues. V was clipped by 1 base and J by 5 bases, with 13 bases between them. Germline V gene lookup returns CDR1 SEHNR and CDR2 FQNEAQ (reference sequence). CDR3 amino acids: CASSLDGDFEDTQYF. CDR3 DNA sequence: TGTGCCAGCAGCTTAGACGGGGACTTTGAAGATACGCAGTATTTT.

The gene calls are TRBV18 and TRBJ1-5; D is unresolved. The CDR3 loop spans 15 amino acids. Germline V gene sequence: CDR1 KGHSH, CDR2 LQKENI. Trimming took off 2 bases at V and 7 bases at J, with 15 bases between the two ends. CDR3 region: CASSPWEGSFQPQHF. CDR3 nucleotide sequence: TGTGCCAGCTCACCATGGGAAGGGAGCTTCCAGCCCCAGCATTTT.

The CDR3: CSVVEGASYGYTF. As DNA, the CDR3 is TGCAGCGTTGTAGAGGGGGCGAGCTATGGCTACACCTTC. J is TRBJ1-2 and V is TRBV29-1, with 7 bases identical to TRBD1. From germline, CDR1 is SQVTM and CDR2 ANQGSEA. Trimming took 4 bases from V and 4 from J; bases not matched to a gene: 6. The CDR3 is 13 residues long.

About this clone: The sample contains more than one DNA sequence encoding this CDR3. V and J are TRBV7-3 and TRBJ2-7; 7 bases map to TRBD2. Germline values: CDR1 SGHTA, CDR2 FQGTGA. The CDR3 runs 14 residues. V lost 0 bases, J lost 1 base, and 0 bases stayed unmatched. The CDR3 DNA follows: TGTGCCAGCAGCTTAACGGGAGGGTCCTACGAGCAGTACTTC. The encoded protein is CASSLTGGSYEQYF. The complete variable domain, with remaining parts taken from reference TRBV7-3 and TRBJ2-7, reads GAGVSQTPSNKVTEKGKYVELRCDPISGHTALYWYRQSLGQGPEFLIYFQGTGAADDSGLPNDRFFAVRPEGSVSTLKIQRTERGDSAVYLCASSLTGGSYEQYFGPGTRLTVT.

The genes are TRBV30 and TRBJ2-3; TRBD2 might be the D (5 bases). CDR1 and CDR2 (germline): GTSNPN, SVGIG (reference sequence). The V gene lost 0 bases and the J gene lost 1 base, with 11 bases spanning the gap. This CDR3 is 15 amino acids long. The CDR3 loop reads CAWSVGWGGTDTQYF. CDR3 nucleotides: TGTGCCTGGAGTGTAGGGTGGGGAGGCACAGATACGCAGTATTTT.

V is TRBV14 and J is TRBJ1-2; D remains unclear. The CDR3 consists of 14 residues. V was clipped by 5 bases and J by 2 bases, with 12 bases between them. Germline CDR1 is SGHDN and CDR2 is FVKESK. CDR3 DNA: TGTGCCAGCAGCGAGGGTAGCTACAACTATGGCTACACCTTC. Amino acid sequence: CASSEGSYNYGYTF.

V gene TRBV5-1 combines with J gene TRBJ2-7, with 8 bases that match TRBD2. The germline V gene encodes CDR1 SGHRS and CDR2 YFSETQ. V shed 2 bases and J 2 bases; nucleotides not matched to a gene: 0. This CDR3 region has 13 residues. The CDR3 nucleotides read TGCGCCAGCAGCTTTAGCGGGGCCTACGAGCAGTACTTC. This encodes CASSFSGAYEQYF. Variable domain in full (rest from reference TRBV5-1 and TRBJ2-7): KAGVTQTPRYLIKTRGQQVTLSCSPISGHRSVSWYQQTPGQGLQFLFEYFSETQRNKGNFPGRFSGRQFSNSRSEMNVSTLELGDSALYLCASSFSGAYEQYFGPGTRLTVT.

The CDR3 DNA is TGTGCCAGCAGCGCCCAGACCGGGACTCATGGCTACACCTTC. Its translation is CASSAQTGTHGYTF. The V gene is TRBV9, the J gene TRBJ1-2; a possible D gene is TRBD1 (5 bases). CDR1 and CDR2 from the germline V gene are SGDLS and YYNGEE. This CDR3 contains 14 residues. Trimming left V 3 bases short and J 6 bases short, with 15 bases between. The complete variable domain, with remaining parts taken from reference TRBV9 and TRBJ1-2, reads DSGVTQTPKHLITATGQRVTLRCSPRSGDLSVYWYQQSLDQGLQFLIQYYNGEERAKGNILERFSAQQFPDLHSELNLSSLELGDSALYFCASSAQTGTHGYTFGSGTRLTVV.

The chain recombines TRBV6-5 with TRBJ2-4; 9 positions match TRBD2. V lost 2 bases to trimming and J lost 6 bases; unmatched junction nucleotides: 2. This CDR3 is 14 amino acids long. Germline CDR1 MNHEY, CDR2 SVGAGI. The CDR3 loop is CASSYGSGGNIQYF. The DNA of the CDR3 is TGTGCCAGCAGTTACGGTAGCGGGGGAAACATTCAGTACTTC.

The CDR3 DNA reads as TGTGCCAGCTCTCCAAAGACGGCAGGACTCCAAGAGACCCAGTACTTC. Protein: CASSPKTAGLQETQYF. This sequence joins TRBV18 and TRBJ2-5; D is perhaps TRBD2 (5 bases). Germline V gene sequence: CDR1 KGHSH, CDR2 LQKENI. The CDR3 spans 16 residues. Trimming pared 6 bases from V and 1 base from J, leaving 18 bases between.

The chain recombines TRBV28 with TRBJ1-4, with a weak D call TRBD1 (6 bases). This CDR3 has 15 residues. The ends were cut back, 0 bases at V and 8 bases at J, with 13 bases in the middle. The germline gives CDR1 MDHEN, CDR2 SYDVKM. This chain's CDR3 is CASSLWVQGNEKLFF. CDR3 coding DNA: TGTGCCAGCAGTTTATGGGTACAGGGAAACGAAAAACTGTTTTTT.

The genes are TRBV6-5 and TRBJ2-1; maybe TRBD2 (5 bases). Per the germline V gene, CDR1 is MNHEY and CDR2 is SVGAGI. V was cut by 5 bases and J by 8 bases, with 13 bases left in between. There are 13 residues in the CDR3. The CDR3 DNA is TGTGCCAGCAGTAAACTAGGATCCGATGAGCAGTTCTTC. This translates into CASSKLGSDEQFF.